This entry features one TCR beta chain sequence. The CDR3 totals 13 residues. With 2 bases removed from V and 7 bases from J, the gap between germline ends came to 11 bases. The record originates from a study of blood T cell repertoires in COVID-19. As for the study in general: Samples taken during acute and convalescent COVID-19 were collected in the United States, Italy and Spain. Sources were T cells, B-cell-depleted T cells, or PBMCs; the material itself was cDNA or gDNA.

As processed by the authors: Quantification of nucleated cells was approximated via reference gene primer amplification. Clones were read by immunoSEQ multiplex PCR, and TCRdb kept only the in-frame ones, dropping some. That table is the source of V, J and clone size, and D and trimming were worked out from the DNA. Of roughly 150,000 clones listed, more than 65% are singletons. Material: peripheral blood. This chain links TRBV12-3 or TRBV12-4 with TRBJ1-1; TRBD1 might be the D (5 bases). The TCR originated in a human donor in a cohort sampled during active COVID-19. CDR3 sequence (DNA): TGTGCCAGCAGTTTACGGGGGGAAGTTGAAGCTTTCTTT. It is translated as CASSLRGEVEAFF.